Only a few counts were recorded for the clone carrying this T cell receptor beta chain. This sample is part of a study of cytomegalovirus exposure and HLA in healthy donors. CDR3 length: 16 residues. CDR1 is SGHKS, CDR2 YYEKEE, per germline (reference sequence). V gave up 0 bases and J gave up 4 bases; unmatched junction bases: 10. It was with 60 Vbeta and 13 Jbeta primers that the PCR ran. This table comes from immunoSEQ multiplex PCR, and its TCRdb copy is limited to in-frame clones, with some not included. Of fewer than 90,000 clones in the sample, 70% to 80% were seen once. Sequenced sample: PBMCs. The chain combines TRBV5-5 with TRBJ2-7; 7 bases align to TRBD1. This clonotype was sampled from a man aged 25-40 years in good health and CMV-seronegative. The CDR3 sequence: CASSLEGTGTAYEQYF. CDR3 nucleotide sequence: TGTGCCAGCAGCTTGGAAGGAACCGGGACAGCTTACGAGCAGTACTTC.